This T cell receptor beta chain is drawn from a study of cytomegalovirus exposure and HLA in healthy donors (dated by TCRdb to the late 2010s). Regarding the complete study: An earlier analysis of roughly 630 of the donors reported approximately 270 Gb of sequence data and 117 million unique TCR beta sequences from roughly 180 million T cells. The study was designed to test whether signatures of past pathogen exposure could be identified by cataloging public T cell receptors. On average, around 240,000 unique TCR beta nucleotide sequences were sequenced per donor among a few hundred genotyped donors of the cohort, with roughly 20% of those sequences being non-productive. Every repertoire in the discovery cohort had been generated on one and the same sequencing platform. Roughly 300 gigabases of sequencing data and around 88 million unique TCR sequences made up an early release that covered about 640 HLA-typed donors. The number of typed donors differed by locus: 629-630 for A, B, C, DRB1 and DQB1; 522 for DQA1; 600 to 610 for DPA1; and around 450 for DPB1. Genome-wide SNP genotypes for about three fifths of the 666 donors were used in a later genetic analysis, which treated that subset as a discovery cohort. The later analysis used no new phenotypic data to find candidate immune exposures, relying instead on TCR beta sequences and their occurrence across donors. A few DR-DQ haplotypes were handled as single units for association and clustering because linkage in the cohort was strong. The study combined high-throughput TCR immunosequencing, statistical association of individual TCRs with disease status, and machine learning to predict cytomegalovirus infection status. An earlier analysis of 587 of the donors used high-throughput TCR beta sequencing to judge whether each TCR beta V gene segment behaved as functional or pseudogenic. In a later analysis, previously published TCR beta repertoires from 500 to 750 donors were re-analyzed and high-resolution HLA genotyping was added so that TCR occurrence patterns could be studied. Of the roughly 400 genotyped donors, 65% to 90% were placed in the genetic ancestry cluster associated with self-reported Caucasian donors. Besides the first cohort of more than 650 subjects, a separate validation cohort made up of about 120 different subjects was used. Donor age, sex, ethnicity and CMV serostatus were collected together with the repertoire data. Both class I and class II loci were covered by HLA typing, at four-digit resolution. Using immunosequencing, the study profiled T cell repertoires from around 680 subjects and related those repertoires to cytomegalovirus serostatus. Study-level results and caveats: Compared with equally common non-associated chains, HLA-associated TCR beta chains in a later analysis were more clonally expanded and had lower generation probabilities. In a later analysis, TCR association rates were found to vary across HLA loci, with the most associated TCRs seen for DRB1 alleles and the fewest for HLA-C alleles. The study listed around 160 TCR beta chains as associated with cytomegalovirus. According to a later genetic analysis, donors in an Asian-associated ancestry cluster had fewer N-insertions in productive TCRs than the approximately 670-donor mean. A few of the identified cytomegalovirus-associated TCR beta chains were confirmed in vitro to be specific for cytomegalovirus antigens. It was suggested by the authors that the approach could potentially be generalized to other disease states and immunological phenotypes. Most CMV-associated TCR beta chains appeared to be HLA-restricted in a later analysis, and the HLA associations seemed to be driven largely by CMV exposure. Around 16 rarely observed V segments, including chromosome 9 orphons, were excluded from the earlier analysis of a few hundred of the donors because counts were too low. In an earlier analysis of over 550 of the donors, most TCR beta V segments were observed in productive rearrangements about 90% or about 30% of the time, broadly matching IMGT annotations. A further reported finding was that TCR beta sequences accurately predicted the HLA-A and HLA-B alleles for most subjects in the first cohort. While some public TCRs were present in many individuals, most TCR sequences turned up only very rarely across donors. Roughly uniform sequencing depth across donors was assumed in presence/absence analyses, although this assumption may not hold. Specific HLA alleles were associated with about 17,000 TCR beta sequences at a false discovery rate of 0.05 in a later analysis. Linkage disequilibrium might explain the correlated functional status among segregating V segments, but an unknown experimental factor could not be excluded. The classifier was reported to diagnose cytomegalovirus status with high specificity and sensitivity in both the original and validation cohorts. The cohort was sequenced for TCR beta chains only, and without alpha or paired-chain data the features that could be detected were limited. Some IMGT-functional V segments, including TRBV6-2 and TRBV6-3, could not be distinguished by the 87-base-pair reads and were therefore excluded. Because HLA typing was unavailable for some donors at each locus, only the typed subset was used in association tests. Immune exposure information for the cohort was limited to CMV serostatus. A cluster of highly shared sequence variants was judged likely to represent a technical artifact of the sequencing pipeline. Several of the top co-occurrence clusters appeared to be linked to parvovirus B19, influenza, CMV and Epstein-Barr virus, according to a later analysis. A later genetic analysis associated a missense DCLRE1C variant with V-gene and J-gene trimming of TCR beta chains, and an independent cohort replicated the association. When HLA alleles, especially DR and DQ, strongly co-occurred, attributing TCR associations to individual alleles was difficult.

Regarding this clone: What this receptor recognizes is not known. No quality values exist for individual bases; no much larger clone is one base distant.

The germline V gene provides CDR1 LGHNA and CDR2 YSLEER. The CDR3 contains 14 residues, cysteine and phenylalanine counted. Just the 42-base CDR3 DNA is kept, in frame starting at base 1. Cut back by 0 bases and 7 bases, the V and J ends lie 7 bases apart. The cohort consisted of 666 healthy bone marrow donors. At the time of sampling, every cohort member was nominally healthy, though immune exposures that went unrecorded were likely present. The donor was CMV seronegative and belonged to the group of 350 or so seronegative cohort members. Every donor gave a peripheral blood sample, and the peripheral blood mononuclear cells from that sample were used for TCR beta sequencing. Genomic DNA extraction from the blood cell samples was performed with the Qiagen DNeasy Blood Extraction Kit. Library prep was done by the immunoSEQ multiplex PCR assay. A mixture of 60 forward primers for TCR Vbeta segments and 13 reverse primers for TCR Jbeta segments was used in the multiplex PCR. A multiplex PCR assay on genomic DNA amplified the CDR3 region of rearranged TCR beta genes. The amplified TCR beta libraries were sequenced on the Illumina HiSeq System as 87-base-pair reads. Concerning the study's data processing: A later analysis tallied tens of millions of unique TCR beta chains across the roughly 610 repertoires, and some 10 million of those chains were shared by two or more donors. Raw reads were error-corrected and collapsed into unique sequences by a nearest-neighbor algorithm in which closely related sequences were merged to remove PCR and sequencing errors. CDR3 sequences were aligned to IMGT reference sequences to assign V, D and J gene segments. For a sequence to be retained, a match of at least six nucleotides to both a V gene segment and a J gene segment was required. Rearrangements were called productive when the CDR3 lacked stop codons and stayed in frame with V and J; all others were non-productive. Following IMGT convention, CDR3 was defined as the stretch from the second conserved V-encoded cysteine to the conserved J-encoded phenylalanine. Sequences without an unambiguous match to a single V gene segment were excluded from the earlier analysis of over 500 of the donors. In an earlier analysis of approximately 590 of the donors, V segments were called functional above 56.7% productive rearrangements and were called segregating when the between-donor standard deviation exceeded 5%. A statistical classification framework was built to diagnose cytomegalovirus status from the catalog of TCR beta chain sequences. A later analysis assigned V and J genes by comparing TCR nucleotide sequences with IMGT/GENE-DB human TR gene sequences. In a later analysis, CDR3 sequences and most-parsimonious VDJ recombination scenarios were assigned using the TCRdist pipeline. In a later analysis, every TCR beta chain was defined by the combination of its CDR3 amino acid sequence and its V-gene family, and reads without a unique V-gene family were dropped. In a later analysis, a few hundred highly shared, low-generation-probability nucleotide sequences were removed to address suspected cross-contamination and a sequencing artifact. A later analysis calculated a clonal expansion index for each public chain from normalized within-repertoire ranks of inferred template counts. A later analysis computed generation probabilities with a VDJ recombination model fitted to out-of-frame rearrangements, and checked the results against IGoR. In a later analysis, TCR-TCR, TCR-HLA and TCR-CMV co-occurrence was scored with hypergeometric tests, and a repertoire-size bias correction was applied to TCR pairs. A later analysis estimated false discovery rates by permuting HLA or CMV assignments 20 times. In a later analysis, co-occurring TCRs were grouped using DBSCAN, with TCRdist sequence similarity added in when clustering inside HLA-allele-positive subsets. Co-occurrence clustering excluded repertoires with fewer than 30,000 or more than 120,000 public chains, plus five with anomalous nucleotide sharing. The source is immuneACCESS, and TCRdb retained only in-frame sequences with V and J called. Part of the clones is not carried over; for the studies checked, unresolved V genes explain less than half of this, and the remainder is unexplained. That table supplies the V and J calls and clone size; D and trimming were determined from the DNA. Counted in this sample were about 160,000 clones; roughly two thirds of them appeared once. The leading ten clones occupy around 2.8% of the sample.

The sample comprised PBMCs. This clonotype was obtained from a young woman in good health and CMV-seronegative. The chain was built from TRBV4-3 and TRBJ1-6, with the D gene call left open. The encoded CDR3 is CASSQEVGNSPLHF. The DNA sequence follows: TGCGCCAGCAGCCAAGAGGTCGGGAATTCACCCCTCCACTTT.